These T cell receptor beta chains were read from a single sample in a study of blood T cell repertoires in COVID-19. Here immunoSEQ multiplex PCR was the method, and the copy in TCRdb shows in-frame clones only, minus some. Of roughly 100,000 clones listed, 87% are singletons. The sample comprised peripheral blood. The receptors were gathered from a man aged 45-65 years in a cohort sampled during active COVID-19. CDR3s include the opening cysteine and the closing phenylalanine or tryptophan. Fields, in order: D gene, clone size, V gene, J gene, CDR3 protein, CDR3 DNA. The D gene is left open where the match is weak. The size of a clone is reported for some rows only, either as once, few or many, or as a class for expanded clones.

>-|once|TRBV5-5|TRBJ2-3
CASSFQGFGTDTQYF
TGTGCCAGCAGCTTTCAGGGGTTTGGGACAGATACGCAGTATTTT
>-|-|TRBV7-9|TRBJ1-5
CASSLWLAGGSQPQHF
TGTGCCAGCAGCTTATGGCTAGCGGGGGGGAGTCAGCCCCAGCATTTT
>TRBD1|-|TRBV10-2|TRBJ1-1
CASSADRSNTEAFF
TGCGCCAGCAGTGCGGACAGGTCGAACACTGAAGCTTTCTTT
>-|-|TRBV5-1|TRBJ2-7
CASSLGTAPSYEQYF
TGCGCCAGCAGCCTTGGTACAGCTCCCTCCTACGAGCAGTACTTC
>-|-|TRBV10-3|TRBJ1-1
CAISEGVAGTEAFF
TGTGCCATCAGTGAAGGTGTGGCGGGCACTGAAGCTTTCTTT
>TRBD1|-|TRBV19|TRBJ1-5
CTSRKQGDQPQHF
TGTACCAGTAGAAAGCAGGGGGATCAGCCCCAGCATTTT
>-|-|TRBV6-5|TRBJ2-7
CAFWKRKGGPYEQYF
TGTGCCTTTTGGAAAAGAAAGGGGGGGCCCTACGAGCAGTACTTC
>-|-|TRBV9|TRBJ1-3
CASSPTGTLGNTIYF
TGTGCCAGCAGCCCTACCGGGACTCTAGGAAACACCATATATTTT
>-|-|TRBV7-2|TRBJ2-7
CASSPIRGTPGLREQYF
TGTGCCAGCAGCCCCATCAGAGGCACTCCGGGTCTACGGGAGCAGTACTTC
>-|once|TRBV15|TRBJ1-1
CATSRGSFNTEAFF
TGTGCCACCAGCAGGGGGAGTTTCAACACTGAAGCTTTCTTT
>TRBD1|-|TRBV29-1|TRBJ2-5
CSLRDRGPGETQYF
TGCAGCCTTCGGGACAGGGGGCCGGGGGAGACCCAGTACTTC
>-|once|TRBV27|TRBJ2-3
CASSLGGGGGTQYF
TGTGCCAGCAGTTTAGGAGGGGGGGGCGGTACGCAGTATTTT
>-|-|TRBV7-8|TRBJ1-4
CASSVGVAAGHLLEKLFF
TGTGCCAGCAGCGTGGGGGTGGCAGCGGGACACCTTCTCGAAAAACTGTTTTTT
>TRBD1|few|TRBV4-3|TRBJ1-5
CASSQDPPGQGFQPQHF
TGCGCCAGCAGCCAAGATCCGCCGGGACAGGGCTTCCAGCCCCAGCATTTT
>TRBD2|-|TRBV5-1|TRBJ2-3
CASSREGLAVTDTQYF
TGCGCCAGCAGCAGGGAAGGACTAGCGGTGACAGATACGCAGTATTTT
>-|-|TRBV7-9|TRBJ1-3
CASSTQGGNTIYF
TGTGCCAGCAGCACCCAGGGGGGAAACACCATATATTTT
>TRBD1|-|TRBV19|TRBJ1-1
CASSMNIRGRETEAFF
TGTGCCAGTAGTATGAATATAAGGGGGCGCGAAACTGAAGCTTTCTTT
>-|-|TRBV12-3/TRBV12-4|TRBJ2-1
CASSFDRDNEQFF
TGTGCCAGCAGTTTTGACAGAGACAATGAGCAGTTCTTC
>-|few|TRBV7-9|TRBJ1-3
CASSQTGRANTIYF
TGTGCCAGCAGCCAGACGGGCAGGGCAAACACCATATATTTT
>-|-|TRBV12-5|TRBJ1-2
CASGLRSALSYTF
TGTGCTAGTGGTTTGCGCAGCGCGCTTAGCTACACCTTC
>TRBD2|-|TRBV19|TRBJ2-1
CASSIGGVGSSYNEQFF
TGTGCCAGTAGTATCGGGGGGGTAGGAAGCTCCTACAATGAGCAGTTCTTC
>TRBD2|-|TRBV5-1|TRBJ2-5
CASSLGSGIQETQYF
TGCGCCAGCAGCTTGGGTAGCGGGATACAAGAGACCCAGTACTTC
>TRBD1|-|TRBV6-6|TRBJ2-1
CASSLGGQANNEQFF
TGTGCCAGCAGTTTAGGGGGACAGGCAAACAATGAGCAGTTCTTC
>TRBD1|-|TRBV6-1|TRBJ1-3
CASSERQGAWNSGNTIYF
TGTGCCAGCAGTGAAAGACAGGGTGCATGGAACTCTGGAAACACCATATATTTT
>TRBD2|few|TRBV11-2|TRBJ2-3
CASSLDSSGALDTQYF
TGTGCCAGCAGCTTAGACTCTAGCGGGGCTTTAGATACGCAGTATTTT
>TRBD2|-|TRBV5-6|TRBJ2-1
CASRAGAGVVSYNEQFF
TGTGCCAGCAGGGCTGGTGCGGGGGTGGTCTCCTACAATGAGCAGTTCTTC
>-|-|TRBV18|TRBJ1-2
CASSQGSGANYGYTF
TGTGCCAGCTCACAGGGGTCGGGAGCTAACTATGGCTACACCTTC
>TRBD2|-|TRBV7-8|TRBJ2-1
CASSFSSGSHNEQFF
TGTGCCAGCAGCTTCTCTAGCGGGAGCCACAATGAGCAGTTCTTC
>-|few|TRBV5-5|TRBJ1-1
CASSPTTIPTEAFF
TGTGCCAGCAGCCCGACGACAATTCCGACTGAAGCTTTCTTT
>-|-|TRBV27|TRBJ1-1
CASSLSNSGLPHEAFF
TGTGCCAGCAGTTTATCGAATTCAGGGTTACCCCACGAAGCTTTCTTT
>TRBD1|-|TRBV6-5|TRBJ1-2
CASRGRQGDYGYTF
TGTGCCAGCAGGGGACGACAGGGGGACTATGGCTACACCTTC
>-|once|TRBV21-1|TRBJ2-5
CASSKVKGAGETQYF
TGTGCCAGCAGCAAGGTCAAGGGGGCAGGTGAGACCCAGTACTTC
>TRBD1|-|TRBV11-2|TRBJ2-1
CASTPGQEYNEQFF
TGTGCCAGCACACCGGGACAGGAGTACAATGAGCAGTTCTTC
>TRBD1|once|TRBV15|TRBJ1-2
CATSRDYKQGANYGYTF
TGTGCCACCAGCAGAGATTACAAACAGGGGGCTAACTATGGCTACACCTTC
>TRBD1|-|TRBV7-9|TRBJ2-7
CASSLEGRGRGGAYEQYF
TGTGCCAGCAGCTTAGAAGGCAGGGGGAGAGGTGGGGCCTACGAGCAGTACTTC
>-|-|TRBV19|TRBJ1-4
CASRLQGSAEKLFF
TGTGCCAGTAGGTTACAGGGATCCGCTGAAAAACTGTTTTTT
>-|-|TRBV14|TRBJ1-1
CASSQVLAMNTEAFF
TGTGCCAGCAGCCAAGTGTTAGCCATGAACACTGAAGCTTTCTTT
>-|-|TRBV9|TRBJ1-6
CASSVTEGSPLHF
TGTGCCAGCAGCGTGACAGAAGGGTCACCCCTCCACTTT
>TRBD2|-|TRBV29-1|TRBJ2-3
CSGDSGGTDTQYF
TGCAGCGGGGATAGCGGGGGCACAGATACGCAGTATTTT
>TRBD1|-|TRBV24-1|TRBJ2-1
CATSGNSGGQQFF
TGTGCCACCAGTGGTAACTCAGGGGGCCAGCAGTTCTTC
>-|-|TRBV12-3/TRBV12-4|TRBJ2-5
CASSYRAQETQYF
TGTGCCAGCAGTTACAGGGCCCAAGAGACCCAGTACTTC
>-|-|TRBV3-1/TRBV3-2|TRBJ1-1
CASSRGPGVSTEAFF
TGTGCCAGCAGCCGGGGTCCCGGGGTGTCCACTGAAGCTTTCTTT
>-|once|TRBV5-1|TRBJ2-4
CASSGGGLNLAKNIQYF
TGCGCCAGCAGTGGCGGGGGCCTGAACTTAGCCAAAAACATTCAGTACTTC
>TRBD2|-|TRBV11-3|TRBJ2-5
CASSLGRASGGKETQYF
TGTGCCAGCAGCTTAGGCCGCGCTAGCGGGGGCAAAGAGACCCAGTACTTC
>TRBD2|-|TRBV7-3|TRBJ2-5
CASSRGASGNTQETQYF
TGTGCCAGCAGCCGGGGGGCTAGCGGGAACACCCAAGAGACCCAGTACTTC
>TRBD1|-|TRBV4-3|TRBJ2-5
CASSQDPGQSETQYF
TGCGCCAGCAGCCAAGATCCGGGACAGTCGGAGACCCAGTACTTC
>-|-|TRBV6-2/TRBV6-3|TRBJ1-4
CASSLPGAGTGEKLFF
TGTGCCAGCAGTCTCCCCGGTGCGGGAACCGGCGAAAAACTGTTTTTT